The T cell receptor beta chain under discussion was sequenced for a study of T-cell memory formation after mild COVID-19. Study results and limitations: The finding that pre-infection memory included some responding clones suggested that cross-reactive memory joined. Those CD4+ clones that contracted were mainly in CM and EM (CD8+ ones in EMRA). Clones contracting day 15 to 85 were balanced CD4/CD8; later expanders leaned CD4+.

TCRdb redid the calling of the 5' RACE reads with MiXCR, one entry per CDR3 protein. The sample shows roughly 150,000 distinct CDR3 sequences, over 10% of them seen only once. Comment on this clonotype: The antigen is not known.

Trimming took 7 bases from V and 2 from J, leaving 4 bases between them. Germline CDR1 is MNHEY and CDR2 is SVGEGT. The CDR3 runs 11 residues. The rearrangement joins TRBV6-2 or TRBV6-3 to TRBJ2-3; D is unclear. The sample consisted of PBMCs or a T cell subset sorted from them (not recorded which). The TCR was taken from a man aged 18 to 29 who had mild COVID-19 (a few samples of this study predate the infection). Cell type and time point are not known. The CDR3 here is CASTNTDTQYF. In nucleotides, the CDR3 is TGTGCCAGCACTAACACAGATACGCAGTATTTT.